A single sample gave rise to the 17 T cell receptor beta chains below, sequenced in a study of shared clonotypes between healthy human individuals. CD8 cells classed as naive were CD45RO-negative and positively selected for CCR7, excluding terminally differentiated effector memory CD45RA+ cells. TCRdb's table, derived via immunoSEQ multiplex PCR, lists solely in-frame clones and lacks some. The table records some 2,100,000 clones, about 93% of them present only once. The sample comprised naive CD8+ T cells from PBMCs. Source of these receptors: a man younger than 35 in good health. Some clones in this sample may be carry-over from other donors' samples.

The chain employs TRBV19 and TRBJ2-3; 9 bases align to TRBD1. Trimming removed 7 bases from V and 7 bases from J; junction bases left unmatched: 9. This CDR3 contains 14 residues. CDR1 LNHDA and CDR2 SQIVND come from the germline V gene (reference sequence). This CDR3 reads CASMRDRDENTQYF. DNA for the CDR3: TGTGCCAGTATGCGGGACAGGGATGAAAATACGCAGTATTTT.

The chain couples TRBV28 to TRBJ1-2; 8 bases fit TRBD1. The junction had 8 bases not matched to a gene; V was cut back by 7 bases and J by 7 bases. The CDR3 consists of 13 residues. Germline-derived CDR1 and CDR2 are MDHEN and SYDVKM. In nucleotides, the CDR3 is TGTGCCAGCAACCCTCGACAGGGGCTTGGCTACACCTTC. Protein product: CASNPRQGLGYTF.

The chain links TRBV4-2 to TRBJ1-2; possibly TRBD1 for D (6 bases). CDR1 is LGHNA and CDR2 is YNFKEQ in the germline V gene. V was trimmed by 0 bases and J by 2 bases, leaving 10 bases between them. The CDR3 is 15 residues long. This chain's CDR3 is CASSQDRGQNYGYTF. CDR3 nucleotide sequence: TGTGCCAGCAGCCAAGACCGGGGGCAGAACTATGGCTACACCTTC.

This CDR3 is CASRTTAMNTEAFF. In DNA, the CDR3 is TGTGCCAGCAGGACGACAGCTATGAACACTGAAGCTTTCTTT. The V and J genes are TRBV2 and TRBJ1-1, with D possibly TRBD1 on 5 matching bases. The CDR3 contains 14 residues. Trimming stripped 6 bases from V and 0 bases from J, with 11 bases between. The V gene's germline CDR1 is SNHLY and CDR2 FYNNEI.

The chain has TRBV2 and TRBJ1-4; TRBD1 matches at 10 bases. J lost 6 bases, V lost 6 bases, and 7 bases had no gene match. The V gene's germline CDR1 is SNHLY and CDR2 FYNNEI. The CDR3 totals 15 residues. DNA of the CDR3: TGTGCCAGCAGCCCCCCCGGGACAGGGGATGAAAAACTGTTTTTT. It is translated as CASSPPGTGDEKLFF.

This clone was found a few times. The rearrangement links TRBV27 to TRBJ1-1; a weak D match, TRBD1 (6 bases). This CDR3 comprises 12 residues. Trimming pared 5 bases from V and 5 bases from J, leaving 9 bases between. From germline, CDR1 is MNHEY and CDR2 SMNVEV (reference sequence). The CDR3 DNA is TGTGCCAGCAGTAGGGGGTCGACTGAAGCTTTCTTT. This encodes CASSRGSTEAFF.

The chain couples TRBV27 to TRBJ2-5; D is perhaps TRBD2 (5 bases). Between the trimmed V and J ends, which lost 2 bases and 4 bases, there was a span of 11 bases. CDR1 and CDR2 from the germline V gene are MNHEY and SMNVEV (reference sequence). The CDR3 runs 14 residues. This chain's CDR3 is CASSLMAGVETQYF. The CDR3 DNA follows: TGTGCCAGCAGTTTAATGGCCGGGGTAGAGACCCAGTACTTC.

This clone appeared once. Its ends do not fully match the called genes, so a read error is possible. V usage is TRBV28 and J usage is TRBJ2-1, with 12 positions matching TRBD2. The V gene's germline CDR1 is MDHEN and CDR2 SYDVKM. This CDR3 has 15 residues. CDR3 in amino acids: CATSLSLAGGYEQFF. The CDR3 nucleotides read TGTGCCACCAGTTTAAGTCTAGCGGGAGGGTATGAGCAGTTCTTC.

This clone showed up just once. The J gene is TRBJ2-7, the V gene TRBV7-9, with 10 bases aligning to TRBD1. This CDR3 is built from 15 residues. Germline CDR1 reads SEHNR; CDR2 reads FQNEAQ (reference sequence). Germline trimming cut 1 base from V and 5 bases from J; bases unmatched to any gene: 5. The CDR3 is CASSLDWDRGNEQYF. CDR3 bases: TGTGCCAGCAGCTTAGACTGGGACAGGGGAAACGAGCAGTACTTC.

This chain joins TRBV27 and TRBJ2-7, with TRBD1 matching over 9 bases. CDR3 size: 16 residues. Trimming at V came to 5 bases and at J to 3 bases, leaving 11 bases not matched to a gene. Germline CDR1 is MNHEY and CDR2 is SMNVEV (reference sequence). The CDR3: CASSTSPGTGRYEQYF. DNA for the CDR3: TGTGCCAGCAGTACCTCCCCTGGGACAGGGCGCTACGAGCAGTACTTC.

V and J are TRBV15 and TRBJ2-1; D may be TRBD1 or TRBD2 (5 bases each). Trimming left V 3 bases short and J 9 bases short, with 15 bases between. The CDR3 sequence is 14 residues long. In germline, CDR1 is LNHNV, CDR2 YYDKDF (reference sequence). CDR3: CATSRPGRLGEQFF. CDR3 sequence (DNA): TGTGCCACCAGCAGGCCGGGACGGCTCGGTGAGCAGTTCTTC.

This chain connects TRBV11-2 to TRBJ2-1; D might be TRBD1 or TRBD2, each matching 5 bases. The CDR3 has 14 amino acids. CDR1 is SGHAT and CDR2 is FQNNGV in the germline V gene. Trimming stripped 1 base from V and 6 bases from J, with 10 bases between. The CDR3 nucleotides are TGTGCCAGCAGCTTAGGCTGGGGGTCCAATGAGCAGTTCTTC. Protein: CASSLGWGSNEQFF.

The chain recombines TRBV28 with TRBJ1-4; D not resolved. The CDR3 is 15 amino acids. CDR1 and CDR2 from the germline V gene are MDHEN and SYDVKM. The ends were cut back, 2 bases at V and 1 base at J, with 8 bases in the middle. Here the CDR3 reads CASSLEGRTNEKLFF. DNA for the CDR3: TGTGCCAGCAGTTTAGAAGGCCGAACTAATGAAAAACTGTTTTTT.

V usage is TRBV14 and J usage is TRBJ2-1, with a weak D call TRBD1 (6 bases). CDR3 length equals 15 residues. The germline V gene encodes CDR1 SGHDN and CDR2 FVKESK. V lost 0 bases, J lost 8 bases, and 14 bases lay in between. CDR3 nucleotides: TGTGCCAGCAGCCAAGATCTGGGGGCCGGGGATGAGCAGTTCTTC. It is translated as CASSQDLGAGDEQFF.

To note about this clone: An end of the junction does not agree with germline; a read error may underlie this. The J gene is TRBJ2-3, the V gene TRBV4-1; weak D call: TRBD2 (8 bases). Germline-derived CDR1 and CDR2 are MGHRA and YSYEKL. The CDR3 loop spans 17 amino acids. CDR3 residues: CASSSRQGRTSRDTQYF. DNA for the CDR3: TGCGCCAGCAGCTCCCGACAGGGACGGACTAGCAGAGATACGCAGTATTTT.

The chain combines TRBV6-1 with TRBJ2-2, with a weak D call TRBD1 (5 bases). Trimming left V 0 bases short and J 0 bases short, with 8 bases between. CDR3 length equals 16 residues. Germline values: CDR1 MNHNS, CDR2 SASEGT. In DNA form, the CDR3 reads TGTGCCAGCAGTGAAGCCCTAGGGGCGAACACCGGGGAGCTGTTTTTT. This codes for CASSEALGANTGELFF.

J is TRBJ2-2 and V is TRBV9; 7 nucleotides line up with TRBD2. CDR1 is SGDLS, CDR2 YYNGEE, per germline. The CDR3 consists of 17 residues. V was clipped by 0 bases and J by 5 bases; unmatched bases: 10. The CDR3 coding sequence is TGTGCCAGCAGCGTAGTCGGGGGACTATTGGGAACCGGGGAGCTGTTTTTT. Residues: CASSVVGGLLGTGELFF.